Presented here are 11 T cell receptor beta chains from one specimen sequenced in a study of human versus mouse CDR3 diversity and MHC coevolution. Sequenced by immunoSEQ multiplex PCR; TCRdb stores in-frame clones only, minus some. The sample lists fewer than 80,000 clones; 85% to 95% were seen once. Sequenced input: naive CD4+ T cells from blood. Subset in this sample: CD45RO-negative CD62L-positive naive CD4 T cells. The receptors originated from a person aged 30-69 years in good health.

V is TRBV5-1 and J is TRBJ1-6, with a weak D call TRBD1 (5 bases). CDR3 length: 14 amino acids. Deletions cut 2 bases from V and 6 bases from J, with 9 bases between. Germline V gives CDR1 SGHRS, CDR2 YFSETQ. The CDR3: CASSFGQGNSPLHF. CDR3 sequence (DNA): TGCGCCAGCAGCTTCGGGCAGGGTAATTCACCCCTCCACTTT. The entire variable domain, with the rest obtained from reference TRBV5-1 and TRBJ1-6, is as follows: KAGVTQTPRYLIKTRGQQVTLSCSPISGHRSVSWYQQTPGQGLQFLFEYFSETQRNKGNFPGRFSGRQFSNSRSEMNVSTLELGDSALYLCASSFGQGNSPLHFGNGTRLTVT.

The chain has TRBV10-3 and TRBJ2-2, with TRBD2 identical over 10 bases. Germline CDR1 and CDR2: ENHRY and SYGVKD. V lost 2 bases and J lost 1; bases outside the gene matches: 4. The CDR3 spans 17 residues. CDR3 protein: CAISERGLAVNTGELFF. CDR3 in DNA: TGTGCCATCAGTGAGCGCGGACTAGCGGTGAACACCGGGGAGCTGTTTTTT.

J is TRBJ1-3 and V is TRBV11-3; 7 bases match TRBD1. The ends lost 3 bases at V and 0 bases at J; junction bases unmatched: 8. The CDR3 sequence is 17 residues long. Germline V lookup: CDR1 SGHNT, CDR2 YENEEA. This CDR3 is CASSLGTATNSGNTIYF. As DNA, the CDR3 is TGTGCCAGCAGCTTGGGGACAGCTACTAACTCTGGAAACACCATATATTTT. The variable domain in full, completed from reference TRBV11-3 and TRBJ1-3, reads EAGVVQSPRYKIIEKKQPVAFWCNPISGHNTLYWYLQNLGQGPELLIRYENEEAVDDSQLPKDRFSAERLKGVDSTLKIQPAELGDSAVYLCASSLGTATNSGNTIYFGEGSWLTVV.

V is TRBV4-1 and J is TRBJ2-7; D gene uncertain. Germline CDR1 and CDR2: MGHRA and YSYEKL. V was trimmed by 0 bases and J by 2 bases, leaving 8 bases between them. The CDR3 spans 14 residues. The CDR3 region has the DNA TGCGCCAGCAGCCAAGATGCCAGTACCTACGAGCAGTACTTC. Its translation: CASSQDASTYEQYF.

J is TRBJ1-2 and V is TRBV5-1, with a tentative D call TRBD1 (6 bases). The CDR3 extends over 15 amino acids. Germline V lookup: CDR1 SGHRS, CDR2 YFSETQ. With 3 bases removed from V and 0 bases from J, the gap between germline ends came to 12 bases. Here the CDR3 DNA reads TGCGCCAGCAGCTCAACAGGGATAGCTAACTATGGCTACACCTTC. Protein: CASSSTGIANYGYTF.

The chain couples TRBV18 to TRBJ2-2; the D is unclear. This CDR3 is built from 22 residues. The ends were cut back, 3 bases at V and 0 bases at J, with 29 bases in the middle. Germline V gives CDR1 KGHSH, CDR2 LQKENI. The chain's CDR3 is CASSPIIYQVAEREANTGELFF. CDR3 coding DNA: TGTGCCAGCTCACCGATAATATACCAAGTTGCGGAGAGAGAAGCGAACACCGGGGAGCTGTTTTTT.

The chain joins TRBV7-9 to TRBJ1-2; no reliable D call. The ends were cut back, 0 bases at V and 0 bases at J, with 5 bases in the middle. The CDR3 runs 14 residues. CDR1 and CDR2 from the germline V gene are SEHNR and FQNEAQ (reference sequence). CDR3 sequence reads: CASSLALANYGYTF. CDR3 nucleotides: TGTGCCAGCAGCTTAGCGTTAGCTAACTATGGCTACACCTTC.

The chain carries TRBV29-1 and TRBJ2-3; 10 bases agree with TRBD1. V dropped 6 bases and J dropped 4; count of bases not matched to a gene: 7. The CDR3 has 14 residues. Germline CDR1 reads SQVTM; CDR2 reads ANQGSEA. CDR3 residues: CSVGQGSSADTQYF. The CDR3 DNA follows: TGCAGCGTGGGACAGGGGAGTTCGGCAGATACGCAGTATTTT.

V gene TRBV18 combines with J gene TRBJ2-7, with TRBD1 as a possible D gene (5 bases). The CDR3 has 13 residues. Germline lookup yields CDR1 KGHSH and CDR2 LQKENI. V lost 2 bases, J lost 3 bases, and 8 bases lay in between. The CDR3 reads CASSPWQGYEQYF. The CDR3 DNA reads TGTGCCAGCTCACCATGGCAGGGCTACGAGCAGTACTTC.

The chain has TRBV11-2 and TRBJ2-7; 10 nucleotides line up with TRBD2. The CDR3 sequence is 14 residues long. Trimming cost V 4 bases and J 6 bases; bases outside gene matches: 6. Germline CDR1 SGHAT, CDR2 FQNNGV. The chain's CDR3 is CASSSIAGGSEQYF. The DNA of the CDR3 is TGTGCCAGCAGCTCTATAGCGGGAGGAAGCGAGCAGTACTTC.

The chain joins TRBV7-2 to TRBJ1-2; TRBD1 aligns across 7 bases. V lost 5 bases and J lost 5; bases outside the gene matches: 8. The V gene's germline CDR1 is SGHTA and CDR2 FQGNSA. CDR3 size: 14 residues. This CDR3 is CASSPGSGGYGYTF. CDR3 sequence (DNA): TGTGCCAGCAGCCCAGGGTCAGGGGGGTATGGCTACACCTTC. The whole variable domain, remainder taken from reference TRBV7-2 and TRBJ1-2, is GAGVSQSPSNKVTEKGKDVELRCDPISGHTALYWYRQSLGQGLEFLIYFQGNSAPDKSGLPSDRFSAERTGGSVSTLTIQRTQQEDSAVYLCASSPGSGGYGYTFGSGTRLTVV.